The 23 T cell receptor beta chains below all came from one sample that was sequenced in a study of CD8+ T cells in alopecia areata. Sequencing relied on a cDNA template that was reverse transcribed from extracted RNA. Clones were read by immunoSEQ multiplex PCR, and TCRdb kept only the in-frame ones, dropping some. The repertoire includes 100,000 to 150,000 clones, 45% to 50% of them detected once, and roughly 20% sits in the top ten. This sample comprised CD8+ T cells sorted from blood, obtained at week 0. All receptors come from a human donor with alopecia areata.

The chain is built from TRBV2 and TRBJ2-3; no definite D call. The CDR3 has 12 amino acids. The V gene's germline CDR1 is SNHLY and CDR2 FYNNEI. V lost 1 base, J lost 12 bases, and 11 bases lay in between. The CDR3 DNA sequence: TGTGCCAGCAGTGAAGAGGCAGACCTACAGTATTTT. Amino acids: CASSEEADLQYF.

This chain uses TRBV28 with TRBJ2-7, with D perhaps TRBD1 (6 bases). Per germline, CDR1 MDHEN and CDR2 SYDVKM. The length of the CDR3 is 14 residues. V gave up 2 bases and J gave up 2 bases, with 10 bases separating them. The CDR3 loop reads CASSLPDRAYEQYF. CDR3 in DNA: TGTGCCAGCAGTTTACCGGACAGAGCCTACGAGCAGTACTTC.

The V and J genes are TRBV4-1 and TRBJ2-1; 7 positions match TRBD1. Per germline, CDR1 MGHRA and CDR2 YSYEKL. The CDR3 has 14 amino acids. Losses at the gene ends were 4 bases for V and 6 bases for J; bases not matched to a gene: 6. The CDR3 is CASSPRQGSNEQFF. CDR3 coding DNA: TGCGCCAGCAGCCCCCGACAGGGCTCCAATGAGCAGTTCTTC.

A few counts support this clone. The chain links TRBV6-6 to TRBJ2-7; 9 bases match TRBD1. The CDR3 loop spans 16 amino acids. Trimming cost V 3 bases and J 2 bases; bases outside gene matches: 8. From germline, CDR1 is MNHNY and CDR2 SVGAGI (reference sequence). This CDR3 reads CASSYRTGEETYEQYF. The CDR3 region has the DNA TGTGCCAGCAGTTATAGGACAGGGGAGGAAACCTACGAGCAGTACTTC.

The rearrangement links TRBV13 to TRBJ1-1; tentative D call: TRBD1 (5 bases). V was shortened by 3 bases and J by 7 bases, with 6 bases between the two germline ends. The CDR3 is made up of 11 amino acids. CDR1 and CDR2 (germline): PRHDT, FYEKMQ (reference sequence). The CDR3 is CASSLGLEAFF. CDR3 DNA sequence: TGTGCCAGCAGCTTGGGGCTTGAAGCTTTCTTT.

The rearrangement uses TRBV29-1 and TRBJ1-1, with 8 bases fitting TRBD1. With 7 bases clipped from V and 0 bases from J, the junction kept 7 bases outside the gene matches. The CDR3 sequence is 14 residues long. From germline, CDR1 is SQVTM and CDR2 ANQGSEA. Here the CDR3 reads CSASGQVLNTEAFF. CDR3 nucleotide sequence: TGCAGCGCCTCGGGACAGGTGTTGAACACTGAAGCTTTCTTT. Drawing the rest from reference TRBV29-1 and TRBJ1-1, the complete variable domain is SAVISQKPSRDICQRGTSLTIQCQVDSQVTMMFWYRQQPGQSLTLIATANQGSEATYESGFVIDKFPISRPNLTFSTLTVSNMSPEDSSIYLCSASGQVLNTEAFFGQGTRLTVV.

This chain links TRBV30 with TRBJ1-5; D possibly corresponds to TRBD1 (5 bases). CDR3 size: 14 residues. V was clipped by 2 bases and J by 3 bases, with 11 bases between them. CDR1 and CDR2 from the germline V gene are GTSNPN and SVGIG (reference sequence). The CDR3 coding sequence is TGTGCCTGGAGTTCTGACAGTTCCAATCAGCCCCAGCATTTT. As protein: CAWSSDSSNQPQHF.

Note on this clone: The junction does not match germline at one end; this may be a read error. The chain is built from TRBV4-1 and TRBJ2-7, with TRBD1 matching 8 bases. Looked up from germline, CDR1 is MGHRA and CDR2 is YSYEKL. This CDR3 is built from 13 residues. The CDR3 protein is CASSFGTGYEQYF. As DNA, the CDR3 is TGTGCCAGCAGCTTTGGGACAGGCTACGAGCAGTACTTC.

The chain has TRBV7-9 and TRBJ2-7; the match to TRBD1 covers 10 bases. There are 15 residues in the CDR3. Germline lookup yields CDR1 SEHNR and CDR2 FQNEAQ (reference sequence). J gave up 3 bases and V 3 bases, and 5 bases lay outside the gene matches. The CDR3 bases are TGTGCCAGCAGCTTGGGGGACAGGGGACTCTACGAGCAGTACTTC. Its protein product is CASSLGDRGLYEQYF.

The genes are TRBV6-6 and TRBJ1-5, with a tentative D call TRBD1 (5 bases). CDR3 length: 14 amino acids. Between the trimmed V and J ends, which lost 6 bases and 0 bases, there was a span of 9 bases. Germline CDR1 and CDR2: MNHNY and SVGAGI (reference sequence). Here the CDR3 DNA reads TGTGCCAGCAGAGACAGCGATAGCAATCAGCCCCAGCATTTT. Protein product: CASRDSDSNQPQHF.

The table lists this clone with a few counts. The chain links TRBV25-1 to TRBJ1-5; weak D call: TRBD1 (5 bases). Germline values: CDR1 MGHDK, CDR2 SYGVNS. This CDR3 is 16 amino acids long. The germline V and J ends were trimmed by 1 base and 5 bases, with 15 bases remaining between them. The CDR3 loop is CASSELIGGKDQPQHF. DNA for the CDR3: TGTGCCAGCAGTGAATTGATTGGGGGGAAGGATCAGCCCCAGCATTTT.

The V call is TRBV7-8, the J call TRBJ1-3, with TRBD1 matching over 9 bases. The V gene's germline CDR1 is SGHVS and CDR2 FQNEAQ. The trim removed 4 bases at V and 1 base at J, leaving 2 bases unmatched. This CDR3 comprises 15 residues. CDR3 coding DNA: TGTGCCAGCAGCTCCGGACAGGGGTCTGGAAACACCATATATTTT. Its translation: CASSSGQGSGNTIYF.

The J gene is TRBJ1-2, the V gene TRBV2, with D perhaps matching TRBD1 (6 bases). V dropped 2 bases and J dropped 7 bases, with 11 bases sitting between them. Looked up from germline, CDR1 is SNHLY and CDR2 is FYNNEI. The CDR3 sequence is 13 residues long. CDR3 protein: CASSETGPFGYTF. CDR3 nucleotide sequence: TGTGCCAGCAGTGAAACAGGGCCATTTGGCTACACCTTC.

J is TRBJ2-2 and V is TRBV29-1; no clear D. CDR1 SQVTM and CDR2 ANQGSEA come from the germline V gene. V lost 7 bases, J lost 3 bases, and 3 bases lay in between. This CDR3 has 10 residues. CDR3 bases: TGCAGCGCCTACACCGGGGAGCTGTTTTTT. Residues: CSAYTGELFF.

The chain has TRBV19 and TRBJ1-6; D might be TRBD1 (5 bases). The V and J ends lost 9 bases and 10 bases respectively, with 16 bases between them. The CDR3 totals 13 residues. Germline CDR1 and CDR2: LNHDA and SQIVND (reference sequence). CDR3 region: CASRDLGGSPLHF. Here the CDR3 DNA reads TGTGCCAGCCGGGACCTCGGAGGCTCACCCCTCCACTTT.

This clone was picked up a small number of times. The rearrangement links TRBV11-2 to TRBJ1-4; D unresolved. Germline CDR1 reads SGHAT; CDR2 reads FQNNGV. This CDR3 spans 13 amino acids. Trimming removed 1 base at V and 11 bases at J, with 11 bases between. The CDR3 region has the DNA TGTGCCAGCAGCTTAGTCCAGCCGAAGAAACTGTTTTTT. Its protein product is CASSLVQPKKLFF. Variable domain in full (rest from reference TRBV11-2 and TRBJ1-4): EAGVAQSPRYKIIEKRQSVAFWCNPISGHATLYWYQQILGQGPKLLIQFQNNGVVDDSQLPKDRFSAERLKGVDSTLKIQPAKLEDSAVYLCASSLVQPKKLFFGSGTQLSVL.

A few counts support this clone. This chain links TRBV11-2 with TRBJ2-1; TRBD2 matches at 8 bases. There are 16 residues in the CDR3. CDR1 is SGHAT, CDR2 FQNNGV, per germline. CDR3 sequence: CASEPESGGGYNEQFF. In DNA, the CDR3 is TGTGCGTCCGAGCCCGAATCGGGGGGGGGTTACAATGAGCAGTTCTTC.

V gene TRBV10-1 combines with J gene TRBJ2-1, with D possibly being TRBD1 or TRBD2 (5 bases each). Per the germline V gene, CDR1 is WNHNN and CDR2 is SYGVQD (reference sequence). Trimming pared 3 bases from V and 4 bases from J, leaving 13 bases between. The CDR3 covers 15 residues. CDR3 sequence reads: CASSDKVGEYNEQFF. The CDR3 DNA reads TGCGCCAGCAGTGATAAGGTGGGGGAATACAATGAGCAGTTCTTC.

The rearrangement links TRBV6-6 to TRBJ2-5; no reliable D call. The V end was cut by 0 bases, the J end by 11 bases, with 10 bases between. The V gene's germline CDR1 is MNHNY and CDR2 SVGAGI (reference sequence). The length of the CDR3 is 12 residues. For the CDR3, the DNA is TGTGCCAGCAGTTACTCGATAGGGCCGCAGTACTTC. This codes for CASSYSIGPQYF.

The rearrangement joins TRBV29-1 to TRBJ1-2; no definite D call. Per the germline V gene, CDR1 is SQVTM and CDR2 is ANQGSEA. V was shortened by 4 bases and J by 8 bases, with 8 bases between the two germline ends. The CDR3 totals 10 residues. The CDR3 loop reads CSVATEGYTF. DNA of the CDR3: TGCAGCGTTGCCACGGAAGGCTACACCTTC.

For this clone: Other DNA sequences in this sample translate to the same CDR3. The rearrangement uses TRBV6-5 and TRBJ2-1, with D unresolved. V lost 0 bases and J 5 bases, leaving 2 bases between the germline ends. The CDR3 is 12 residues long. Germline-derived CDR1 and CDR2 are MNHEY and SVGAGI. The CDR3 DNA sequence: TGTGCCAGCAGTTACTCGAACAATGAGCAGTTCTTC. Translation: CASSYSNNEQFF.

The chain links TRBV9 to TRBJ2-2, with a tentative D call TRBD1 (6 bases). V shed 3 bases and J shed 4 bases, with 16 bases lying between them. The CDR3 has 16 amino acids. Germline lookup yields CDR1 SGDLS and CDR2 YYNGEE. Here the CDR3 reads CASSAPRDTATGELFF. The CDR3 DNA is TGTGCCAGCAGCGCTCCCAGGGACACCGCCACCGGGGAGCTGTTTTTT.

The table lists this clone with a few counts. CDR3 protein: CATTLASGGVGTDTQYF. CDR3 nucleotide sequence: TGTGCCACCACCTTGGCTAGCGGGGGCGTAGGCACAGATACGCAGTATTTT. The rearrangement links TRBV10-3 to TRBJ2-3; 10 nucleotides align to TRBD2. There are 17 residues in the CDR3. J was trimmed by 1 base and V by 10 bases; bases with no gene match: 14. Germline assignment: CDR1 ENHRY and CDR2 SYGVKD.